This record concerns one T cell receptor beta chain sequence. TCRdb keeps only in-frame clones here, not all; method: immunoSEQ multiplex PCR. The sample includes 150,000 or so clones, almost 85% seen only once; the top ten take 7.7%. The V gene's germline CDR1 is SEHNR and CDR2 FQNEAQ (reference sequence). Between the trimmed V and J ends, which lost 11 bases and 4 bases, there was a span of 15 bases. CDR3 size: 13 residues. The data stem from a study of blood T cell repertoires in COVID-19. Study-level information: Samples taken during acute and convalescent COVID-19 were collected in the United States, Italy and Spain.

Sequencing was done on a sample of peripheral blood. The rearrangement uses TRBV7-9 and TRBJ1-3; tentative D call: TRBD1 (5 bases). This TCR derives from a man aged 40-49 years who had recovered from COVID-19. CDR3 sequence reads: CAHPEGVGNTIYF. As DNA, the CDR3 is TGTGCCCACCCGGAAGGGGTCGGAAACACCATATATTTT.